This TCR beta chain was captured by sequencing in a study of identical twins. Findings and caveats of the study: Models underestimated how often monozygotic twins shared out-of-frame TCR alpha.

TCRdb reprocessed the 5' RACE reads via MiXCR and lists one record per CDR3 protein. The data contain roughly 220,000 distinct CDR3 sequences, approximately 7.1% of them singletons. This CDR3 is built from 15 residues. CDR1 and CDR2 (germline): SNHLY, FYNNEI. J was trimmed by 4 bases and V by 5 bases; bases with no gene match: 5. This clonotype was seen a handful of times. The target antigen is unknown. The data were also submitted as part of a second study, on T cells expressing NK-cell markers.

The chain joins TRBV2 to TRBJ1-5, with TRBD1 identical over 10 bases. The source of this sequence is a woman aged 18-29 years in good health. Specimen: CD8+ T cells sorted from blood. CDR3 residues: CASSPDRGKNQPQHF. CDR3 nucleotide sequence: TGTGCCAGCAGTCCGGACAGGGGGAAGAATCAGCCCCAGCATTTT.